The 27 T cell receptor beta chains given below trace back to one sample, sequenced in a study of T-cell reconstitution after alpha-beta-depleted transplantation in children. During its preparation, the TCRbeta library received unique molecular identifiers. One entry per CDR3 protein results from TCRdb running MiXCR on the PCR reads. The sample shows roughly 250,000 distinct CDR3 sequences, 6.5% to 9% of them seen only once. The sequences come from PBMCs, mostly from graft donor cells, collected 180 days after TCRalphabeta/CD19-depleted stem cell transplant. All receptors come from a male patient between 10 and 17 years old who had a stem cell transplant for acute lymphoblastic leukemia, so the T cells may come from the graft donor.

In its sample, this clonotype was seen many times. This chain links TRBV6-6 with TRBJ1-5, with D unclear. Germline loops: CDR1 MNHNY, CDR2 SVGAGI (reference sequence). This CDR3 is 13 amino acids long. Trimming took off 5 bases at V and 4 bases at J, with 9 bases between the two ends. The CDR3 nucleotides are TGTGCCAGCAGTGCGGCTGTTAATCAGCCCCAGCATTTT. As protein: CASSAAVNQPQHF.

In this sample, this clonotype turned up many times. The V and J genes are TRBV19 and TRBJ1-1; no clear D. This CDR3 has 15 amino acids. Trimming pared 5 bases from V and 0 bases from J, leaving 13 bases between. Germline CDR1 and CDR2: LNHDA and SQIVND (reference sequence). The CDR3 region is CASSSRVGMNTEAFF. CDR3 nucleotides: TGTGCCAGTAGTTCCCGGGTTGGCATGAACACTGAAGCTTTCTTT.

This clonotype showed up just a few times. V gene TRBV28 combines with J gene TRBJ1-1; D perhaps matches TRBD1 (5 bases). V was shortened by 6 bases and J by 10 bases, with 15 bases between the two germline ends. The CDR3 has 12 residues. The V gene's germline CDR1 is MDHEN and CDR2 SYDVKM. CDR3 DNA: TGTGCCAGCAGCTCAGGGACCTCAGGAGCTTTCTTT. Translated, it gives CASSSGTSGAFF. Full variable domain (rest looked up from reference TRBV28 and TRBJ1-1): DVKVTQSSRYLVKRTGEKVFLECVQDMDHENMFWYRQDPGLGLRLIYFSYDVKMKEKGDIPEGYSVSREKKERFSLILESASTNQTSMYLCASSSGTSGAFFGQGTRLTVV.

This clonotype appeared many times. This chain connects TRBV29-1 to TRBJ1-1; TRBD1 might be the D (5 bases). CDR1 is SQVTM, CDR2 ANQGSEA, per germline. The CDR3 has 10 amino acids. V was shortened by 7 bases and J by 6 bases, with 9 bases between the two germline ends. The CDR3 DNA reads as TGCAGCGCGGGGACTGCTGAAGCTTTCTTT. Its protein product is CSAGTAEAFF.

This clonotype was seen more than once but under ten times. V and J are TRBV18 and TRBJ2-5, with 7 positions matching TRBD1. Trimming took 3 bases from V and 2 from J; bases not matched to a gene: 15. This CDR3 is built from 18 residues. Germline CDR1 and CDR2: KGHSH and LQKENI. The CDR3 reads CASSPSPIRGQKQETQYF. DNA of the CDR3: TGTGCCAGCTCACCTTCGCCAATCCGGGGACAGAAGCAAGAGACCCAGTACTTC.

This clonotype has a count of ten or more. V and J are TRBV4-3 and TRBJ1-3; maybe TRBD1 (5 bases). V was trimmed by 8 bases and J by 0 bases, leaving 14 bases between them. Germline V lookup: CDR1 LGHNA, CDR2 YSLEER. This CDR3 contains 15 residues. The CDR3 nucleotides are TGCGCCAGCGGCTGGGACGGGAGCTCTGGAAACACCATATATTTT. It yields the protein CASGWDGSSGNTIYF.

This clonotype was seen ten or more times. The chain combines TRBV6-1 with TRBJ1-3, with a weak D call TRBD1 (5 bases). V lost 6 bases, J lost 0 bases, and 9 bases lay in between. Germline V CDR1 and CDR2: MNHNS, SASEGT. This CDR3 is 14 amino acids long. This chain's CDR3 is CASSAGFSGNTIYF. As DNA, the CDR3 is TGTGCCAGCAGCGCAGGGTTCTCTGGAAACACCATATATTTT.

This clonotype has a count of ten or more. DNA for the CDR3: TGTGCCAGCTCACCAGAACAGAGGAACATTCAGTACTTC. Protein: CASSPEQRNIQYF. V and J are TRBV18 and TRBJ2-4; D is undetermined. V lost 2 bases, J lost 7 bases, and 9 bases lay in between. Germline values: CDR1 KGHSH, CDR2 LQKENI. The CDR3 covers 13 residues. The variable domain in full, completed from reference TRBV18 and TRBJ2-4, reads NAGVMQNPRHLVRRRGQEARLRCSPMKGHSHVYWYRQLPEEGLKFMVYLQKENIIDESGMPKERFSAEFPKEGPSILRIQQVVRGDSAAYFCASSPEQRNIQYFGAGTRLSVL.

CDR3 in amino acids: CASSPGTGERSTDTQYF. CDR3 nucleotide sequence: TGTGCCAGCAGCCCCGGGACAGGGGAAAGAAGCACAGATACGCAGTATTTT. This sequence joins TRBV5-4 and TRBJ2-3; 10 bases align to TRBD1. CDR1 SGHNT and CDR2 YYREEE come from the germline V gene (reference sequence). V shed 4 bases and J 0 bases; nucleotides not matched to a gene: 8. This CDR3 region has 17 residues. The whole variable domain, remainder taken from reference TRBV5-4 and TRBJ2-3, is ETGVTQSPTHLIKTRGQQVTLRCSSQSGHNTVSWYQQALGQGPQFIFQYYREEENGRGNFPPRFSGLQFPNYSSELNVNALELDDSALYLCASSPGTGERSTDTQYFGPGTRLTVL.

There are many counts of this clonotype. The chain is built from TRBV7-9 and TRBJ2-7; D gene unclear. The CDR3 totals 14 residues. The V gene's germline CDR1 is SEHNR and CDR2 FQNEAQ (reference sequence). V was shortened by 1 base and J by 3 bases, with 10 bases between the two germline ends. The CDR3 bases are TGTGCCAGCAGCTTAGATCCCTCCCTCTACGAGCAGTACTTC. Translation: CASSLDPSLYEQYF.

This clonotype was seen many times. The rearrangement joins TRBV5-1 to TRBJ2-1; D is perhaps TRBD1 (6 bases). The CDR3 covers 15 residues. The ends were cut back, 1 base at V and 6 bases at J, with 14 bases in the middle. Germline CDR1 is SGHRS and CDR2 is YFSETQ. CDR3 in DNA: TGCGCCAGCAGCTTGCGGTTAGGGGACACCAATGAGCAGTTCTTC. Its translation: CASSLRLGDTNEQFF.

This clonotype was found a few times. The gene calls are TRBV18 and TRBJ1-3, with D tentatively TRBD1 (5 bases). The germline V gene has CDR1 KGHSH and CDR2 LQKENI. The CDR3 has 14 amino acids. The V gene lost 3 bases and the J gene lost 0 bases, with 6 bases spanning the gap. CDR3 in amino acids: CASSPGGSGNTIYF. The CDR3 nucleotides read TGTGCCAGCTCACCGGGGGGCTCTGGAAACACCATATATTTT.

This clonotype was recorded at least ten times. The chain combines TRBV19 with TRBJ2-3; possible D gene TRBD2, 6 bases. The CDR3 is 15 amino acids. Germline V lookup: CDR1 LNHDA, CDR2 SQIVND (reference sequence). Trimming stripped 8 bases from V and 3 bases from J, with 18 bases between. CDR3 DNA sequence: TGTGCCAGTGCCCCCCCCCAGGGACTTACAGATACGCAGTATTTT. It yields the protein CASAPPQGLTDTQYF.

This clonotype has at least ten counts. The rearrangement joins TRBV13 to TRBJ2-3; D gene uncertain. CDR1 PRHDT and CDR2 FYEKMQ come from the germline V gene (reference sequence). V gave up 2 bases and J gave up 5 bases, with 11 bases separating them. The CDR3 length is 14 residues. The CDR3: CASSLKGRKDTQYF. The CDR3 DNA reads TGTGCCAGCAGCTTAAAGGGTCGGAAAGATACGCAGTATTTT.

In the case of this clonotype: Being one base from a much bigger clone, this may be a read error. The CDR3 region is CASSFTSGTGAYEQYF. The CDR3 DNA is TGTGCCAGCAGCTTTACCTCCGGGACAGGGGCTTACGAGCAGTACTTC. The chain is built from TRBV5-5 and TRBJ2-7; 10 bases map to TRBD1. V gave up 2 bases and J gave up 4 bases; unmatched junction bases: 9. The CDR3 is made up of 16 amino acids. Per germline, CDR1 SGHKS and CDR2 YYEKEE (reference sequence).

This clonotype was observed at least ten times. This chain uses TRBV12-3 or TRBV12-4 with TRBJ2-2, with D maybe TRBD2 (7 bases). The V and J ends lost 7 bases and 5 bases respectively, with 20 bases between them. The CDR3 loop spans 16 amino acids. The CDR3 here is CASTPGEGVYTGELFF. CDR3 DNA sequence: TGTGCCAGCACCCCAGGGGAGGGGGTTTATACCGGGGAGCTGTTTTTT.

This clonotype occurred many times. V gene TRBV29-1 combines with J gene TRBJ2-2, with D perhaps matching TRBD1 or TRBD2 (5 bases each). Trimming took off 4 bases at V and 5 bases at J, with 11 bases between the two ends. The germline gives CDR1 SQVTM, CDR2 ANQGSEA. The CDR3 covers 13 residues. The DNA of the CDR3 is TGCAGCGTTGCGGAGCGGACAACCGGGGAGCTGTTTTTT. Amino acid sequence: CSVAERTTGELFF.

Many counts were recorded for this clonotype. The chain joins TRBV12-3 or TRBV12-4 to TRBJ2-4; TRBD2 agrees at 15 bases. This CDR3 is 17 amino acids long. After removal of 5 bases from V and 4 bases from J, the junction contained 6 bases not matched to a gene. The CDR3 DNA sequence: TGTGCCAGCAGTCCCGGGACTAGCGGGGGGCCGAAAAACATTCAGTACTTC. Translation gives CASSPGTSGGPKNIQYF.

This clonotype appeared many times. The V call is TRBV29-1, the J call TRBJ1-5; D ambiguous. V shed 4 bases and J shed 4 bases, with 11 bases lying between them. The CDR3 is 13 amino acids. Germline lookup yields CDR1 SQVTM and CDR2 ANQGSEA. In DNA, the CDR3 is TGCAGCGTTGGGGCTGGGTGGAATCAGCCCCAGCATTTT. Protein product: CSVGAGWNQPQHF.

This clonotype has a count of ten or more. The chain couples TRBV7-9 to TRBJ2-7; D is perhaps TRBD2 (5 bases). V lost 5 bases and J lost 0, with 14 bases in between. The CDR3 length is 15 residues. The germline V gene has CDR1 SEHNR and CDR2 FQNEAQ (reference sequence). The CDR3 DNA reads TGTGCCAGCAGCCCTGGCTTGGGGAGCTCCTACGAGCAGTACTTC. Translating it yields CASSPGLGSSYEQYF.

At least ten counts were recorded for this clonotype. V usage is TRBV4-1 and J usage is TRBJ1-1; D is perhaps TRBD1 (6 bases). Trimming shortened V by 1 base and J by 7 bases, and 10 bases separated the two germline ends. CDR1 is MGHRA, CDR2 YSYEKL, per germline. The CDR3 runs to 13 residues. Written as DNA, the CDR3 is TGCGCCAGCAGCCAAGGCGGGACAATTGAAGCTTTCTTT. As protein: CASSQGGTIEAFF.

This clonotype was seen ten or more times. The chain is built from TRBV5-1 and TRBJ2-7; D may be TRBD1 (6 bases). CDR1 SGHRS and CDR2 YFSETQ come from the germline V gene. Deletions cut 2 bases from V and 0 bases from J, with 12 bases between. This CDR3 comprises 15 residues. The CDR3 DNA reads as TGCGCCAGCAGCTTAACAGGGAAGAACTCCTACGAGCAGTACTTC. Amino acid sequence: CASSLTGKNSYEQYF.

Ten or more counts support this clonotype. The chain is built from TRBV28 and TRBJ2-7; 7 bases line up with TRBD2. The length of the CDR3 is 15 residues. Germline V gene data show CDR1 as MDHEN and CDR2 as SYDVKM. Losses at the gene ends were 6 bases for V and 2 bases for J; bases not matched to a gene: 10. The CDR3 here is CASSYRTSATYEQYF. CDR3 nucleotide sequence: TGTGCCAGCAGCTACCGTACTAGCGCTACCTACGAGCAGTACTTC.

CDR3 DNA sequence: TGTGCCAGTAGTGATGAGGGACTAGCGGGAGGGCCTTCGTACAATGAGCAGTTCTTC. Translation gives CASSDEGLAGGPSYNEQFF. The V gene is TRBV19, the J gene TRBJ2-1, with 16 bases that match TRBD2. The junction had 11 bases not matched to a gene; V was cut back by 5 bases and J by 4 bases. CDR1 is LNHDA, CDR2 SQIVND, per germline (reference sequence). The CDR3 is 19 amino acids.

Of note for this clonotype: A read error is possible here, since a much larger clone lies one base away. The chain couples TRBV28 to TRBJ1-5; 10 nucleotides agree with TRBD1. CDR3 length: 14 residues. Germline loops: CDR1 MDHEN, CDR2 SYDVKM. In nucleotides, the CDR3 is TGTGCCAGCAGTTCCCTAGACAGGGGGCAGCCCCCGCATTTT. Protein product: CASSSLDRGQPPHF.

In this sample, this clonotype turned up many times. Sequence at one end of the junction differs from germline and may be a read error. The chain uses TRBV7-4 and TRBJ1-1; maybe TRBD1 (5 bases). CDR1 is SGHVT, CDR2 SQSDAQ, per germline. The CDR3 is made up of 11 amino acids. In DNA, the CDR3 is TGTGCCAGCAGCCCGGCGGGGGGGAGGAGATTT. Protein: CASSPAGGRRF.

As regards this clonotype: One junction end does not reproduce the germline sequence, and a read error may be involved. The chain employs TRBV6-5 and TRBJ1-1; D remains unclear. This CDR3 has 15 residues. Germline CDR1 reads MNHEY; CDR2 reads SVGAGI. The CDR3 loop reads CASSDSGKILTEAFF. The CDR3 nucleotides are TGTGCCAGCAGTGACTCAGGAAAGATACTCACTGAAGCTTTCTTT.